Listed below are T cell receptor beta chains from one sample, sequenced in a study of patients and donors after allogeneic stem cell transplantation. TCRdb passed the RT-PCR reads through MiXCR, listing each CDR3 protein once. The table includes 150,000 to 250,000 distinct CDR3 sequences, roughly 40% detected once. Sequencing input: blood, either unsorted or a sorted T cell fraction (not recorded which). The origin of the receptors is a human donor who was either an allogeneic HSCT recipient or a stem cell or donor lymphocyte infusion donor (not recorded which). It is not recorded whose cells these are; they may come from a transplant donor. CDR3s include the opening cysteine and the closing phenylalanine or tryptophan. D genes are given only for firm matches. Clone size is not always given. Where it is, it says once, few, many or a class for expanded clones.

>TRBJ1-1|NA|TRBD1|TRBV24-1
CATSEAGGTEAFF
TGTGCCACCAGTGAAGCAGGGGGAACTGAAGCTTTCTTT
>TRBJ1-1|few|TRBD1|TRBV27
CASSLSRQGARAEAFF
TGTGCCAGCAGTTTATCGAGGCAGGGGGCGAGAGCTGAAGCTTTCTTT
>TRBJ2-3|NA|TRBD2|TRBV6-5
CASTSGSTDTQYF
TGTGCCAGCACTAGCGGGAGCACAGATACGCAGTATTTT
>TRBJ2-7|NA|NA|TRBV3-1
CASSPFGGFYEQYF
TGTGCCAGCAGCCCCTTTGGCGGGTTCTACGAGCAGTACTTC
>TRBJ1-1|NA|NA|TRBV20-1
CSARDRENTEAFF
TGCAGTGCTAGAGACAGGGAGAACACTGAAGCTTTCTTT
>TRBJ2-3|few|NA|TRBV6-1
CASSEASGTADTQYF
TGTGCCAGCAGTGAAGCTTCAGGTACCGCAGATACGCAGTATTTT
>TRBJ2-1|once|TRBD1|TRBV28
CASSLGQASYNEQFF
TGTGCCAGCAGTTTAGGACAGGCGTCCTACAATGAGCAGTTCTTC
>TRBJ2-7|NA|NA|TRBV15
CATSRNKGAVSYEQYF
TGTGCCACCAGCAGGAACAAAGGTGCGGTTTCCTACGAGCAGTACTTC
>TRBJ1-1|few|TRBD1|TRBV7-8
CASSSHRGSTEAFF
TGTGCCAGCAGCTCGCACAGGGGATCCACTGAAGCTTTCTTT
>TRBJ1-2|NA|NA|TRBV12-3/TRBV12-4
CASSHRDGNYGYTF
TGTGCCAGCAGTCACCGGGACGGTAACTATGGCTACACCTTC
>TRBJ1-1|few|NA|TRBV20-1
CSARGAQGAFF
TGCAGTGCTAGAGGAGCACAGGGAGCTTTCTTT
>TRBJ2-1|NA|TRBD2|TRBV5-1
CASSLAPASGSNEQFF
TGCGCCAGCAGCTTGGCCCCTGCTAGCGGGTCCAATGAGCAGTTCTTC
>TRBJ2-3|few|NA|TRBV20-1
CSARAGFTDTQYF
TGCAGTGCTAGAGCCGGATTCACAGATACGCAGTATTTT
>TRBJ2-1|few|NA|TRBV4-3
CASSQDSWRDSYNEQFF
TGCGCCAGCAGCCAAGATTCATGGCGGGACTCCTACAATGAGCAGTTCTTC
>TRBJ2-7|NA|TRBD1|TRBV30
CAWSVGGQGPEQYF
TGTGCCTGGAGTGTAGGGGGACAGGGGCCCGAGCAGTACTTC
>TRBJ1-2|few|TRBD1|TRBV6-5
CASSPRQGAVGYTF
TGTGCCAGCAGCCCCAGACAGGGGGCGGTTGGCTACACCTTC
>TRBJ2-1|few|NA|TRBV29-1
CSVEDFYNEQFF
TGCAGCGTTGAAGACTTCTACAATGAGCAGTTCTTC
>TRBJ2-7|few|NA|TRBV27
CASSLEIALGEQYF
TGTGCCAGCAGTTTAGAGATAGCGTTGGGCGAGCAGTACTTC
>TRBJ1-1|NA|NA|TRBV25-1
CASSDFQRAFF
TGTGCCAGCAGTGACTTCCAACGAGCTTTCTTT
>TRBJ2-5|once|TRBD1|TRBV4-2
CASSQDKGGQGAQETQYF
TGTGCCAGCAGCCAAGATAAGGGGGGACAGGGGGCGCAGGAGACCCAGTACTTC
>TRBJ2-1|NA|TRBD2|TRBV6-5
CASSFPEASGDEQFF
TGTGCCAGCAGTTTCCCGGAGGCTAGCGGGGATGAGCAGTTCTTC
>TRBJ2-1|NA|NA|TRBV6-5
CASSFLGPYNEQFF
TGTGCCAGCAGTTTTTTAGGGCCCTACAATGAGCAGTTCTTC
>TRBJ1-1|NA|NA|TRBV2
CASIGRGGNTEAFF
TGTGCCAGCATCGGACGCGGGGGGAACACTGAAGCTTTCTTT
>TRBJ1-2|NA|NA|TRBV7-9
CASSFGSQGIDGYTF
TGTGCCAGCAGCTTCGGATCACAGGGCATTGACGGCTACACCTTC
>TRBJ1-1|few|NA|TRBV9
CASSVVRDNKGEAFF
TGTGCCAGCAGCGTAGTCCGGGACAATAAGGGTGAAGCTTTCTTT
>TRBJ1-1|few|TRBD1|TRBV5-6
CASSLGDSRPNTEAFF
TGTGCCAGCAGCTTGGGGGACAGCCGACCGAACACTGAAGCTTTCTTT
>TRBJ1-1|NA|TRBD1|TRBV12-3/TRBV12-4
CASSSIQQGARGEAFF
TGTGCCAGCAGTTCGATTCAACAGGGGGCGCGAGGAGAAGCTTTCTTT
>TRBJ1-2|NA|NA|TRBV14
CASSPGYYGYTF
TGTGCCAGCAGCCCAGGATACTATGGCTACACCTTC